The rows below give T cell receptor beta chains drawn from one sample of a study of blood T cells in healthy people across ages. MiXCR was run by TCRdb on the 5' RACE reads, yielding one entry per CDR3 protein. The table includes about 380,000 distinct CDR3 sequences, roughly half detected once. The sample consisted of blood. These receptor sequences come from a man between 60 and 75 years old in good health. The CDR3 runs from the conserved cysteine through the conserved F or W. Rows may omit the clone size; those that give it use once, few, many or a size class.

V gene | clone size | CDR3 protein
TRBV7-9 | few | CASSLDGGRNEQFF
TRBV7-8 | NA | CASDLGGGHYEQYF
TRBV7-9 | NA | CASSLVRGANVLTF
TRBV20-1 | NA | CSASLAGPPWRADTQYF
TRBV11-2 | NA | CASSYTYLGNEQFF
TRBV29-1 | few | CSVRTSGSSYEQYF
TRBV5-1 | many | CASSLATGGEETQYF
TRBV7-9 | few | CASSITSTDTQYF
TRBV7-8 | NA | CASSLGQESYNEQYF
TRBV25-1 | few | CASSDGRGRQETQYF
TRBV27 | NA | CASSFQGGGTEAFF
TRBV28 | many | CASSFEREGRETQYF
TRBV4-2 | many | CASSRKPLAGDHSYEQYF
TRBV4-2 | NA | CASSQDWKGGYNEQFF
TRBV6-2/TRBV6-3 | few | CASSQSGAETQYF
TRBV10-2 | NA | CASSWGQGSQPQHF
TRBV12-3/TRBV12-4 | NA | CASSRTNTEAFF
TRBV20-1 | NA | CSASDRVGTDTQYF
TRBV4-3 | NA | CACSQDSGTGEETQYF
TRBV5-1 | few | CASSLMGERTDTQYF
TRBV6-5 | NA | CASSSTGTGGDSNGYTF
TRBV5-1 | NA | CASSPNSGGAYNEQYF
TRBV5-4 | once | CASSLEGLAGGDTQYF
TRBV3-1 | NA | CASSQEGTPEQYF
TRBV4-2 | NA | CASSPSQGTAAYGCTF
TRBV3-1 | NA | CASTQGGEAFF
TRBV20-1 | NA | CSAGQGPDTEAFF
TRBV24-1 | many | CATSDLLPGGDTQYF
TRBV20-1 | NA | CSAETGTDTQYF
TRBV24-1 | few | CATARKSGTAPDTQYF
TRBV6-1 | NA | CASTATGNYGYTF
TRBV10-3 | NA | CAIRDPGGGYGYTF
TRBV15 | NA | CATSRGWSYEQYF
TRBV6-2/TRBV6-3 | once | CASSRSGVLGHEQYF
TRBV11-2 | once | CASSLAGLAGRGSYNEQFF
TRBV6-5 | NA | CASRSTRTDTQYF